This T cell receptor (beta chain) was observed in a study of blood T cell repertoires in COVID-19 (TCRdb year 2020). At the level of the whole study: Samples covering the acute and convalescent phases of COVID-19 were provided by collaborators in the United States, Italy and Spain. HLA class I and class II types, where available, came from metadata supplied by the sample provider rather than from assay-based typing. Sample metadata almost always included a de-identified subject ID, COVID-19 status, age in years and sex. The material from the prospective study consisted of cDNA or gDNA derived from T cells, B-cell-depleted T cells, or PBMCs. The repertoires were released in a freely available public database meant as a resource for research on the immune response to SARS-CoV-2. The samples were drawn from two sources: the first 160 participants of the ongoing ImmuneRACE study, and 950 to 1,500 subjects contributed by 6 global collaborators. Subjects who had been exposed to COVID-19, were actively infected with it, or had recovered from it provided the deeply sampled blood TCRbeta repertoires that made up the dataset.

This clone was seen just once. The specificity of this receptor is unknown. Per-nucleotide qualities are absent, and no much larger clonotype sits a single base away. Enrolling through a virtual design, the prospective study's participants ranged in age from roughly 18 to 89 years and lived across 20 to 25 United States geographic areas. In the prospective study, cohorts were assigned on the basis of participant-reported clinical history obtained from a screening survey and a study questionnaire. A participant counted as exposed if, within 2 weeks of entering the study, that participant had been in contact with someone who had a PCR-confirmed or clinician-diagnosed COVID-19 case. Each participant in the prospective study had whole blood, serum and a nasopharyngeal or oropharyngeal swab collected by mobile phlebotomists. Over a roughly 2-month period, participants in the prospective study had the option of providing additional blood draws and questionnaires. Prospective study blood samples were shipped either frozen or at room temperature before DNA extraction.

TCRbeta CDR3 regions were amplified from genomic DNA using the immunoSEQ Assay, a bias-controlled multiplex PCR. The paper's processing steps were these. The number of nucleated cells in each sample was estimated from the amplification of reference gene primers within the assay. To quantify the absolute abundance of each unique TCRbeta CDR3 rearrangement, sequence reads were collapsed and filtered. For each sample, productive Simpson clonality was calculated as the square root of Simpson's diversity index over productive rearrangements. As stored in TCRdb, this immuneACCESS dataset retains in-frame rearrangements with V and J assigned. A fraction of the clones does not appear; measured against another copy, unresolved V genes explain less than half of the discrepancy, and the remainder lacks a known reason. From that table come the V and J calls and clone size; the DNA was used to work out D and trimming. The sample table lists around 250,000 clones, 88% of them with a count of one. Over 2.5% of the sample goes to the ten largest clones.

Overall results and qualifications from the work: How much clinical and demographic metadata was included differed by source and by participant, and the metadata was provided uncurated.

The CDR3 goes from the cysteine to the phenylalanine over 12 residues. Here the CDR3 DNA is all that survives: 36 bases in frame from base 1. CDR1 is given as LNHDA and CDR2 as SQIVND, both from the germline V gene (reference sequence). V loses 4 bases, J loses 3 bases, and the germline ends lie 6 bases apart. The V and J genes are TRBV19 and TRBJ1-1; the best D guess is TRBD1, with 5 bases matching. The sequenced sample consisted of PBMCs or T cells enriched from blood (not recorded which). The clonotype comes from a woman aged 40 to 49 who had been exposed to COVID-19. The nucleotide sequence is TGTGCCAGTAGTAAGACAGACACTGAAGCTTTCTTT. Protein translation: CASSKTDTEAFF.